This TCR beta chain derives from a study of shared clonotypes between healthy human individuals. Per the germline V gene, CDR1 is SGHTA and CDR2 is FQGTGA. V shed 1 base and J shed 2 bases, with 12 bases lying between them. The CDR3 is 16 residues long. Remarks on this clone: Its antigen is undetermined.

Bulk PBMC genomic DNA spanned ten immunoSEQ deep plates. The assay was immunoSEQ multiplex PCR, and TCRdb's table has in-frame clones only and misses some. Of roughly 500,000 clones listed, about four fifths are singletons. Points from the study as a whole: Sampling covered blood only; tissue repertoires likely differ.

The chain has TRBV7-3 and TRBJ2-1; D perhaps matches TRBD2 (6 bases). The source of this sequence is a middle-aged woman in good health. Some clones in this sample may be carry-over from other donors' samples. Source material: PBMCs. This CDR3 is CASSLNFGEAYNEQFF. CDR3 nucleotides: TGTGCCAGCAGCTTAAATTTCGGGGAGGCCTACAATGAGCAGTTCTTC.